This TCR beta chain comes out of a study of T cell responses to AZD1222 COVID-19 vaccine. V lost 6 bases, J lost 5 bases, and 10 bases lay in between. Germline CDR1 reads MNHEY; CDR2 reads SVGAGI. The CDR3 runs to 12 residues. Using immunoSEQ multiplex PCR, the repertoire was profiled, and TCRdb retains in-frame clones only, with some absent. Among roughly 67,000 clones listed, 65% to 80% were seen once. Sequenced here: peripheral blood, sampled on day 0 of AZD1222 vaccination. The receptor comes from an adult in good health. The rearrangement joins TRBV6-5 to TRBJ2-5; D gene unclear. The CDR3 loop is CASRSVGETQYF. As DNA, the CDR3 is TGTGCCAGCAGGTCGGTCGGGGAGACCCAGTACTTC.